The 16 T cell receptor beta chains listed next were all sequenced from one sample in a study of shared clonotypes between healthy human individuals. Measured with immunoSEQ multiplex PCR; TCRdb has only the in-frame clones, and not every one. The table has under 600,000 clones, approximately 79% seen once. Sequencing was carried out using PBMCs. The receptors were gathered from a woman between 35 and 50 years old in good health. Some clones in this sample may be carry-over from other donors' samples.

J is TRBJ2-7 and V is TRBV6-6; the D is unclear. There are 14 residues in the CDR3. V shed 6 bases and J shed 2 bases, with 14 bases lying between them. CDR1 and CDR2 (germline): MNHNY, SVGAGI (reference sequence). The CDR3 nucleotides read TGTGCCAGCAGCCGGTCGGAGAAACCCTACGAGCAGTACTTC. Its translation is CASSRSEKPYEQYF.

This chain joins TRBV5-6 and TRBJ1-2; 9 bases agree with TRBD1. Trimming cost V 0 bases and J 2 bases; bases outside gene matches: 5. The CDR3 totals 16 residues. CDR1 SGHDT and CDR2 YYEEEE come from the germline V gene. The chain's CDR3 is CASSLGGQGSNYGYTF. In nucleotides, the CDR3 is TGTGCCAGCAGCTTGGGGGGACAGGGTTCGAACTATGGCTACACCTTC.

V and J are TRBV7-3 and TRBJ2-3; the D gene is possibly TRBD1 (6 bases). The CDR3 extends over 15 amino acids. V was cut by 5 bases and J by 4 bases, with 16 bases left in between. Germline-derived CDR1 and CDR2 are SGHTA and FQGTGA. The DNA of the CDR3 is TGTGCCAGCAGCGTACAGGGTGGAGCGCCAGATACGCAGTATTTT. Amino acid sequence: CASSVQGGAPDTQYF. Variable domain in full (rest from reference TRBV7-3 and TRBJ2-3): GAGVSQTPSNKVTEKGKYVELRCDPISGHTALYWYRQSLGQGPEFLIYFQGTGAADDSGLPNDRFFAVRPEGSVSTLKIQRTERGDSAVYLCASSVQGGAPDTQYFGPGTRLTVL.

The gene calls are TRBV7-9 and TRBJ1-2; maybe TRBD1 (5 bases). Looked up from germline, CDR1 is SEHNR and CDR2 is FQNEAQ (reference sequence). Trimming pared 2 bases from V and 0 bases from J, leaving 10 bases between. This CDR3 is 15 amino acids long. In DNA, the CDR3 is TGTGCCAGCAGCTTACAGGGTTTACCTAACTATGGCTACACCTTC. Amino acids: CASSLQGLPNYGYTF.

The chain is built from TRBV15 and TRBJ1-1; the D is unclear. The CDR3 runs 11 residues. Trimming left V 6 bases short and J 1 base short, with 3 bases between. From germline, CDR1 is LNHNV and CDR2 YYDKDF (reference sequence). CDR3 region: CATRGNTEAFF. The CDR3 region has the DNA TGTGCCACCAGGGGGAACACTGAAGCTTTCTTT.

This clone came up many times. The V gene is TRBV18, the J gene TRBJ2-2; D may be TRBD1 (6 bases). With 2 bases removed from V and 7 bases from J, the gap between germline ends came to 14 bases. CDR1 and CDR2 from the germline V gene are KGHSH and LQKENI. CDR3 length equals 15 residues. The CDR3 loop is CASSPWGQTDGELFF. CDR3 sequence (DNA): TGTGCCAGCTCACCATGGGGACAAACCGACGGGGAGCTGTTTTTT.

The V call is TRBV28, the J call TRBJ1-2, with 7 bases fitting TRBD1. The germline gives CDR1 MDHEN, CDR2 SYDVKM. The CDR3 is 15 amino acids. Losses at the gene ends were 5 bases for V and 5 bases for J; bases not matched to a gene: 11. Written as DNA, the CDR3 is TGTGCCAGCAGTCCCCCCGGGACAGTGCCTTATGGCTACACCTTC. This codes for CASSPPGTVPYGYTF.

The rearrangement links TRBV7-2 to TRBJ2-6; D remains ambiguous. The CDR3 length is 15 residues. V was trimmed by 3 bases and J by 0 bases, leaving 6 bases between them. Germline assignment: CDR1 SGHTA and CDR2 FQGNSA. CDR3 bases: TGTGCCAGCAGCTTTTTGTTCTCTGGGGCCAACGTCCTGACTTTC. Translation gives CASSFLFSGANVLTF.

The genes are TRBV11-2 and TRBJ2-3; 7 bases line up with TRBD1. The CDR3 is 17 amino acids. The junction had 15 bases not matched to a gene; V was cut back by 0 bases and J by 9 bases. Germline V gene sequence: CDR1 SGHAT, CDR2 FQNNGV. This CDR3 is CASSLEALAGGRGTQYF. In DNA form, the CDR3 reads TGTGCCAGCAGCTTAGAGGCTTTGGCAGGGGGTCGAGGCACGCAGTATTTT.

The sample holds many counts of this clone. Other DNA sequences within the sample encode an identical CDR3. The CDR3 nucleotides read TGTGCCTGGAGTGGGAGCAATCAGCCCCAGCATTTT. Protein product: CAWSGSNQPQHF. The rearrangement joins TRBV30 to TRBJ1-5; D not resolved. V lost 1 base to trimming and J lost 1 base, with 2 bases between them. Germline assignment: CDR1 GTSNPN and CDR2 SVGIG (reference sequence). The CDR3 has 12 residues. The full variable domain, rest sourced from reference TRBV30 and TRBJ1-5, is SQTIHQWPATLVQPVGSPLSLECTVEGTSNPNLYWYRQAAGRGLQLLFYSVGIGQISSEVPQNLSASRPQDRQFILSSKKLLLSDSGFYLCAWSGSNQPQHFGDGTRLSIL.

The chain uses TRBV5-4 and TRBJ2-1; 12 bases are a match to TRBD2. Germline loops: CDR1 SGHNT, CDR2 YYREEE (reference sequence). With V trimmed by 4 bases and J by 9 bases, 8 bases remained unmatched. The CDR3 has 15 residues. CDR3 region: CASSPGASGRAEQFF. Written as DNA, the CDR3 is TGTGCCAGCAGCCCGGGGGCTAGCGGGAGGGCTGAGCAGTTCTTC.

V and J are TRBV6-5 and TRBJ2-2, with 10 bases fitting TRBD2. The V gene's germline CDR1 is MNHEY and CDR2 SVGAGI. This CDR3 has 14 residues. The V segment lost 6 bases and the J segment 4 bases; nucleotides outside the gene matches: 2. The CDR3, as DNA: TGTGCCAGCAGGATAGCGGGAGGCACCGGGGAGCTGTTTTTT. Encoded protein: CASRIAGGTGELFF.

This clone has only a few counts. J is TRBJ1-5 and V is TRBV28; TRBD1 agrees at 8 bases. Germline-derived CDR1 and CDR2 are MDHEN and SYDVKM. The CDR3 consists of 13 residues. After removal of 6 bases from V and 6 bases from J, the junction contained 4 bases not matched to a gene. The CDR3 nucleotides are TGTGCCAGCAGCGCCAGGGGGCGTCAGCCCCAGCATTTT. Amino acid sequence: CASSARGRQPQHF.

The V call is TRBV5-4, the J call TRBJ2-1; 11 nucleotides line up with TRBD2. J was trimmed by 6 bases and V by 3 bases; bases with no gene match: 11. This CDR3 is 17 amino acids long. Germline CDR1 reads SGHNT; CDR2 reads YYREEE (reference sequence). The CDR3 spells CASSSRRVGTSGNEQFF. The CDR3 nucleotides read TGTGCCAGCAGCTCACGCCGGGTAGGGACTAGCGGCAATGAGCAGTTCTTC.

CDR3 in amino acids: CASSLVRGAETQYF. In nucleotides, the CDR3 is TGTGCCAGCAGCTTAGTCCGGGGAGCGGAGACCCAGTACTTC. V usage is TRBV7-2 and J usage is TRBJ2-5; possible D gene TRBD2, 5 bases. V lost 1 base and J 5 bases, leaving 11 bases between the germline ends. Germline V CDR1 and CDR2: SGHTA, FQGNSA. There are 14 residues in the CDR3.

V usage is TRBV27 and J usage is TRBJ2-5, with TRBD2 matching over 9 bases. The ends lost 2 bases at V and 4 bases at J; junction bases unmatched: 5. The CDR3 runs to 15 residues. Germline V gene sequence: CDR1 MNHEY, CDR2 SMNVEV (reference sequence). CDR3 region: CASSLGVLAGETQYF. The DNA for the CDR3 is TGTGCCAGCAGTTTAGGTGTACTAGCGGGAGAGACCCAGTACTTC.